A selection of T cell receptor beta chains follows, all from one sample in a study of CD8+CD57+ T cells in acquired aplastic anemia. One entry per CDR3 protein results from TCRdb running MiXCR on the reads. This sample has about 190,000 distinct CDR3 sequences; 40% to 50% occur once, and the top ten carry about 8.8%. The sequenced sample consisted of sorted CD4+, CD8+, or CD8+CD57+ T cells (not recorded which) from PBMCs. Receptors were obtained from a human donor with aplastic anemia. Both conserved end residues are part of each CDR3. A D gene is named only where the DNA matches it firmly. Size tells how often a clone was seen (once, few, many) or the class of an expanded clone, and some rows leave it out.

TRBD2	TRBV20-1	NA	TRBJ2-5	CSAGGLAGGPGETQYF	TGCAGTGCTGGCGGACTAGCGGGAGGGCCGGGCGAGACCCAGTACTTC
TRBD2	TRBV20-1	many	TRBJ2-1	CSAPKAGAAYNEQFF	TGCAGTGCCCCAAAAGCGGGAGCGGCCTACAATGAGCAGTTCTTC
TRBD2	TRBV7-3	NA	TRBJ2-5	CASSLAGGRIETQYF	TGTGCCAGCAGCTTAGCGGGGGGACGTATAGAGACCCAGTACTTC
TRBD1	TRBV2	NA	TRBJ1-1	CASLGQPWPEAFF	TGTGCCAGCCTGGGACAGCCGTGGCCTGAGGCTTTCTTT
NA	TRBV19	NA	TRBJ2-1	CASREPYNEQFF	TGTGCCAGTAGGGAACCGTACAATGAGCAGTTCTTC
NA	TRBV4-1	many	TRBJ2-7	CASSQGMTIFYEQYF	TGCGCCAGCAGCCAAGGGATGACAATATTCTACGAGCAGTACTTC
TRBD2	TRBV5-4	NA	TRBJ2-5	CASSWGTSGTETQYF	TGTGCCAGCAGCTGGGGGACTAGCGGGACAGAGACCCAGTACTTC
TRBD1	TRBV12-3/TRBV12-4	NA	TRBJ2-7	CASSKTGVYEQYF	TGTGCCAGCAGTAAGACAGGGGTCTACGAGCAGTACTTC
NA	TRBV15	NA	TRBJ2-6	CATSRVNLGAAGANVLTF	TGTGCCACCAGCAGAGTAAACCTGGGGGCAGCTGGGGCCAACGTCCTGACTTTC
NA	TRBV29-1	NA	TRBJ1-2	CSVEDPPDGYTF	TGCAGCGTTGAAGACCCCCCAGATGGCTACACCTTC
NA	TRBV2	NA	TRBJ2-7	CASSYQESYEQYF	TGTGCCAGCAGTTATCAGGAGTCCTACGAGCAGTACTTC
NA	TRBV5-8	NA	TRBJ2-7	CASSLRSGYGEQYF	TGTGCCAGCAGCTTGAGGTCAGGGTATGGTGAGCAGTACTTC
NA	TRBV12-3/TRBV12-4	many	TRBJ2-1	CASSQIGLNEQFF	TGTGCCAGCAGTCAAATTGGTCTTAATGAGCAGTTCTTC
NA	TRBV25-1	NA	TRBJ2-1	CASSGLGAGYNEQFF	TGTGCCAGCAGTGGCCTGGGTGCAGGCTACAATGAGCAGTTCTTC
NA	TRBV4-1	NA	TRBJ2-7	CASSQKDSHEQYF	TGCGCCAGCAGCCAAAAGGACAGCCACGAGCAGTACTTC
NA	TRBV9	NA	TRBJ1-4	CASGIDNEKLFF	TGTGCCAGCGGGATAGATAATGAAAAACTGTTTTTT
TRBD2	TRBV29-1	once	TRBJ2-5	CSVAGSSGQETQYF	TGCAGCGTTGCAGGGTCTAGCGGACAAGAGACCCAGTACTTC
NA	TRBV19	NA	TRBJ1-2	CASSSTTGGYGYTF	TGTGCCAGCAGTTCGACCACGGGGGGTTATGGCTACACCTTC
NA	TRBV27	few	TRBJ1-2	CASSSPRTEANYGYTF	TGTGCCAGCAGTTCCCCTAGGACAGAAGCTAACTATGGCTACACCTTC
NA	TRBV6-2/TRBV6-3	few	TRBJ1-4	CASSQRQSGVEKLFF	TGTGCCAGCAGTCAGAGACAGAGTGGAGTTGAAAAACTGTTTTTT
NA	TRBV2	NA	TRBJ1-5	CASSPGTNQPQHF	TGTGCCAGCAGCCCCGGTACAAATCAGCCCCAGCATTTT
TRBD2	TRBV25-1	NA	TRBJ2-7	CASSSGTSTRQYF	TGTGCCAGCAGTAGCGGGACTAGCACTCGGCAGTACTTC
NA	TRBV5-6	NA	TRBJ1-2	CASSLGQQNYGYTF	TGTGCCAGCAGCTTGGGACAGCAAAATTATGGCTACACCTTC
NA	TRBV30	few	TRBJ1-6	CAWSRQGLGNSPLHF	TGTGCCTGGAGCCGCCAGGGGTTAGGAAATTCACCCCTCCACTTT
TRBD1	TRBV7-6	few	TRBJ2-7	CASSQTGQPNYEQYF	TGTGCCAGCAGCCAAACGGGACAGCCCAACTACGAGCAGTACTTC
NA	TRBV20-1	many	TRBJ1-4	CAGADMNEKLFF	TGCGCGGGGGCAGATATGAATGAAAAACTGTTTTTT
NA	TRBV5-1	many	TRBJ1-5	CASSLIPGDQPQHF	TGCGCCAGCAGCTTGATACCAGGGGATCAGCCCCAGCATTTT
NA	TRBV6-1	NA	TRBJ1-1	CASSRGRQIGTEAFF	TGTGCCAGCTCACGGGGCAGACAGATAGGCACTGAAGCTTTCTTT
NA	TRBV7-8	NA	TRBJ2-3	CASRVAPDTQYF	TGTGCCAGCAGGGTAGCGCCCGATACGCAGTATTTT
NA	TRBV5-1	many	TRBJ1-1	CASSLFGLNTEAFF	TGCGCCAGCAGCTTGTTTGGTCTCAACACTGAAGCTTTCTTT
NA	TRBV15	NA	TRBJ2-5	CATSDRKGWETQYF	TGTGCCACCAGCGATCGGAAGGGATGGGAGACCCAGTACTTC
NA	TRBV10-3	few	TRBJ1-1	CAISETGSLSTEAFF	TGTGCCATCAGTGAGACAGGGTCCTTGAGTACTGAAGCTTTCTTT
NA	TRBV7-6	NA	TRBJ1-4	CASSLSKYNEKLFF	TGTGCTAGCAGCTTAAGTAAGTACAATGAAAAACTGTTTTTT
NA	TRBV19	NA	TRBJ1-6	CASSLNIGPDNSPLHF	TGTGCCAGTAGTTTAAACATTGGACCCGATAATTCACCCCTCCACTTT
TRBD1	TRBV10-3	few	TRBJ1-4	CATGDRQATNEKLFF	TGTGCCACGGGGGACAGACAAGCAACTAATGAAAAACTGTTTTTT
TRBD2	TRBV9	many	TRBJ2-5	CASSVVGLAGIQETQYF	TGTGCCAGCAGCGTAGTGGGACTAGCGGGGATCCAAGAGACCCAGTACTTC
NA	TRBV7-9	NA	TRBJ1-4	CASSFPLLHRRAEKLFF	TGTGCCAGCAGCTTTCCTCTGCTTCACCGTCGAGCCGAAAAACTGTTTTTT
NA	TRBV4-3	once	TRBJ1-4	CASSQDEAKTNEKLFF	TGCGCCAGCAGCCAAGACGAGGCTAAAACTAATGAAAAACTGTTTTTT
NA	TRBV19	once	TRBJ1-2	CASSTPLGRGYGYTF	TGTGCCAGTAGTACGCCGCTTGGAAGGGGCTATGGCTACACCTTC
NA	TRBV30	NA	TRBJ1-3	CAWRKGGSGNTIYF	TGTGCCTGGAGAAAGGGGGGTAGTGGAAACACCATATATTTT
NA	TRBV7-3	NA	TRBJ2-1	CASSLSRDTGEQFF	TGTGCCAGCAGCTTAAGTCGGGATACCGGTGAGCAGTTCTTC
NA	TRBV6-2/TRBV6-3	NA	TRBJ2-7	CASSWGRGYEQYF	TGTGCCAGCAGTTGGGGCAGGGGATACGAGCAGTACTTC
NA	TRBV24-1	NA	TRBJ2-3	CATSDLPGDTQYF	TGTGCCACCAGTGATTTACCGGGAGATACGCAGTATTTT
NA	TRBV2	NA	TRBJ2-5	CASRQGAETQYF	TGTGCCAGCAGACAAGGAGCGGAGACCCAGTACTTC
NA	TRBV5-1	NA	TRBJ1-1	CASSLVPRGGTEAFF	TGCGCCAGCAGCTTGGTCCCCCGTGGGGGCACTGAAGCTTTCTTT
NA	TRBV20-1	many	TRBJ2-3	CSAREFRAASTDTQYF	TGCAGTGCTAGAGAATTTCGAGCGGCAAGCACAGATACGCAGTATTTT
NA	TRBV2	NA	TRBJ2-5	CASSGTVGETQYF	TGTGCCAGCAGTGGGACAGTAGGCGAGACCCAGTACTTC
NA	TRBV20-1	NA	TRBJ2-3	CSAGEGLWSDTQYF	TGCAGTGCCGGAGAGGGCTTATGGTCAGATACGCAGTATTTT
TRBD2	TRBV7-8	once	TRBJ2-2	CASSFGLAGAGELFF	TGTGCCAGCAGCTTCGGACTAGCGGGGGCCGGGGAGCTGTTTTTT
NA	TRBV18	NA	TRBJ1-2	CASSPPGFGYYGYTF	TGTGCCAGCTCACCACCAGGTTTCGGATACTATGGCTACACCTTC
TRBD1	TRBV2	NA	TRBJ2-7	CASSYDRGLEQYF	TGTGCCAGCAGCTATGACAGGGGGCTCGAGCAGTACTTC
NA	TRBV20-1	few	TRBJ2-1	CSARGNRNGGAVMYNEQFF	TGCAGTGCTAGAGGGAATAGAAACGGCGGGGCGGTGATGTACAATGAGCAGTTCTTC
NA	TRBV9	NA	TRBJ2-3	CASSVARADTQYF	TGTGCCAGCAGCGTAGCTAGGGCAGATACGCAGTATTTT
NA	TRBV20-1	few	TRBJ1-1	CSASRGHRLNTEAFF	TGCAGTGCAAGCCGGGGACACCGACTGAACACTGAAGCTTTCTTT